One sample yielded the 29 T cell receptor beta chains listed below, sequenced in a study of CXCR3-negative and CXCR3-positive naive CD8 T cells. Study results and caveats: Compared with CXCR3-negative naive cells, CXCR3-positive naive cells showed more hydrophobic TRB CDR3s.

These TCRs' antigens remain unknown. In preparing the TRB cDNA libraries, 5' RACE with UMI labels was used. Reprocessing the 5' RACE reads, TCRdb reports a single entry for every CDR3 protein and omits DNA. This specimen shows around 110,000 distinct CDR3 sequences; the ten leading clones hold around 0.4%. Material for sequencing was naive CXCR3+ CD8+ T cells from blood. Subset reported: CD45RO-CCR7+CD27+CD95- naive CD8+ T cells expressing CXCR3 (TNR3+). Source of these receptors: a human donor in good health. Some clones in this sample may be carry-over from other donors' samples.

V usage is TRBV6-5 and J usage is TRBJ2-1; TCRdb names TRBD1, which stays unverified in the absence of DNA. The CDR3 length is 15 residues. Per the germline V gene, CDR1 is MNHEY and CDR2 is SVGAGI. The CDR3 sequence: CASTLLGQAGQEQFF.

The genes are TRBV20-1 and TRBJ1-3. The length of the CDR3 is 17 residues. CDR1 and CDR2 (germline): DFQATT, SNEGSKA (reference sequence). The CDR3 loop reads CSAREIVDPALGNTIYF.

The J gene is TRBJ2-1, the V gene TRBV7-3; TCRdb designates TRBD1, a call that cannot be tested without DNA. This CDR3 contains 16 residues. CDR1 SGHTA and CDR2 FQGTGA come from the germline V gene. The CDR3: CASSSTFTGLADEQFF.

The rearrangement uses TRBV4-1 and TRBJ2-2; with no DNA, the TCRdb D assignment of TRBD1 cannot be verified. The CDR3 contains 16 residues. Germline V gene sequence: CDR1 MGHRA, CDR2 YSYEKL. This chain's CDR3 is CASSQLFGQGSGELFF.

The chain links TRBV7-6 to TRBJ2-1; TCRdb's assignment of TRBD1 cannot be checked, as there is no DNA. The CDR3 has 15 residues. Germline V gene sequence: CDR1 SGHVS, CDR2 FNYEAQ. The CDR3 here is CARSPPGYETNEQFF.

The chain has TRBV11-2 and TRBJ2-1; TCRdb indicates TRBD2, and absent DNA this call remains unverified. Looked up from germline, CDR1 is SGHAT and CDR2 is FQNNGV. This CDR3 comprises 15 residues. Here the CDR3 reads CASSLRGPTRNEQFF.

The rearrangement uses TRBV18 and TRBJ2-2; the D call from TCRdb, TRBD1, cannot be confirmed without DNA. This CDR3 has 15 residues. The germline V gene has CDR1 KGHSH and CDR2 LQKENI. CDR3 region: CASSPSTTGAGELFF.

This rearrangement joins TRBV2 to TRBJ1-5. The CDR3 contains 13 residues. Germline V gives CDR1 SNHLY, CDR2 FYNNEI. The CDR3 here is CASKAGWNQPQHF.

The chain uses TRBV9 and TRBJ2-2. CDR1 is SGDLS, CDR2 YYNGEE, per germline. The CDR3 is made up of 14 amino acids. The CDR3 region is CASSLWDATGELFF.

V and J are TRBV4-3 and TRBJ1-6; absent DNA, TCRdb's TRBD1 call cannot be checked. The length of the CDR3 is 16 residues. In germline, CDR1 is LGHNA, CDR2 YSLEER. The CDR3 loop is CASSQDSGTVNSPLHF.

V is TRBV7-9 and J is TRBJ2-7; as DNA is missing, the TRBD1 call by TCRdb cannot be tested. Germline V gene data show CDR1 as SEHNR and CDR2 as FQNEAQ (reference sequence). The CDR3 contains 13 residues. The CDR3 is CASSLWDTYEQYF. The variable domain in full, completed from reference TRBV7-9 and TRBJ2-7, reads DTGVSQNPRHKITKRGQNVTFRCDPISEHNRLYWYRQTLGQGPEFLTYFQNEAQLEKSRLLSDRFSAERPKGSFSTLEIQRTEQGDSAMYLCASSLWDTYEQYFGPGTRLTVT.

The chain combines TRBV5-6 with TRBJ2-3; the TRBD1 assignment by TCRdb is unverifiable without DNA. This CDR3 spans 17 amino acids. Germline CDR1 is SGHDT and CDR2 is YYEEEE. CDR3 in amino acids: CASSSPEVSPHTDTQYF.

The chain links TRBV7-6 to TRBJ2-7; the TCRdb call, TRBD1, lacks DNA for checking. Germline V CDR1 and CDR2: SGHVS, FNYEAQ. The CDR3 spans 15 residues. Here the CDR3 reads CASSFAGGGGYEQYF.

The chain is built from TRBV7-3 and TRBJ2-1; TCRdb's assignment of TRBD2 cannot be checked, as there is no DNA. CDR1 and CDR2 (germline): SGHTA, FQGTGA. This CDR3 has 16 residues. The CDR3 here is CASSPPGTSSYNEQFF. Complete variable domain (other parts from reference TRBV7-3 and TRBJ2-1): GAGVSQTPSNKVTEKGKYVELRCDPISGHTALYWYRQSLGQGPEFLIYFQGTGAADDSGLPNDRFFAVRPEGSVSTLKIQRTERGDSAVYLCASSPPGTSSYNEQFFGPGTRLTVL.

The chain recombines TRBV5-6 with TRBJ2-1. The CDR3 loop spans 13 amino acids. CDR1 is SGHDT, CDR2 YYEEEE, per germline. The CDR3 reads CASSLLGSAEQFF.

J is TRBJ2-1 and V is TRBV7-9. In germline, CDR1 is SEHNR, CDR2 FQNEAQ (reference sequence). The CDR3 runs 14 residues. The CDR3 region is CASSSGDSYNEQFF. The variable domain in full, with the rest retrieved from reference TRBV7-9 and TRBJ2-1, is DTGVSQNPRHKITKRGQNVTFRCDPISEHNRLYWYRQTLGQGPEFLTYFQNEAQLEKSRLLSDRFSAERPKGSFSTLEIQRTEQGDSAMYLCASSSGDSYNEQFFGPGTRLTVL.

V is TRBV7-8 and J is TRBJ2-3; TCRdb outputs TRBD1, but without DNA this stays unchecked. The CDR3 is 16 residues long. Germline CDR1 is SGHVS and CDR2 is FQNEAQ. This chain's CDR3 is CASSLSPLEPTDTQYF.

This chain connects TRBV23-1 to TRBJ2-2; TCRdb names TRBD2, which stays unverified in the absence of DNA. TRBV23-1 is labeled an ORF, and its function is uncertain. The CDR3 sequence is 15 residues long. CDR3 loop: CASSQTSGAPGELFF.

The V and J genes are TRBV12-3 or TRBV12-4 and TRBJ2-2. The CDR3 has 15 amino acids. The CDR3 region is CASSFSLRNTGELFF.

The gene calls are TRBV14 and TRBJ2-7; as DNA is missing, the TRBD1 call by TCRdb cannot be tested. The germline gives CDR1 SGHDN, CDR2 FVKESK. The CDR3 is 14 residues long. This chain's CDR3 is CASSLTGTVYEQYF.

The V and J genes are TRBV19 and TRBJ2-7; as DNA is missing, the TRBD1 call by TCRdb cannot be tested. The germline CDR1 and CDR2 sequences are LNHDA and SQIVND (reference sequence). This CDR3 has 15 residues. The CDR3 loop reads CASNYRATGSYEQYF.

J is TRBJ2-3 and V is TRBV10-1; the D call from TCRdb, TRBD1, cannot be confirmed without DNA. Germline CDR1 is WNHNN and CDR2 is SYGVQD (reference sequence). This CDR3 has 15 amino acids. CDR3 sequence: CASSADRDTTDTQYF.

The chain links TRBV28 to TRBJ2-2; as DNA is missing, the TRBD1 call by TCRdb cannot be tested. The CDR3 spans 15 residues. Germline V gives CDR1 MDHEN, CDR2 SYDVKM. This chain's CDR3 is CASSFWDRGHGELFF.

The CDR3 protein is CASSYSAEQYF. The chain combines TRBV6-6 with TRBJ2-7. This CDR3 is built from 11 residues. Germline V lookup: CDR1 MNHNY, CDR2 SVGAGI (reference sequence).

This chain uses TRBV11-2 with TRBJ2-7; TCRdb returns TRBD1, unconfirmable since there is no DNA. The CDR3 consists of 14 residues. Germline CDR1 and CDR2: SGHAT and FQNNGV. CDR3: CASSVGQRAYEQYF.

The chain couples TRBV29-1 to TRBJ1-2; TCRdb picks TRBD1, but there is no DNA to check that call. The CDR3 is made up of 15 amino acids. CDR1 is SQVTM and CDR2 is ANQGSEA in the germline V gene. CDR3 sequence reads: CSVPGQGVSNYGYTF. Based on the CDR3 plus reference TRBV29-1 and TRBJ1-2, the full variable domain is SAVISQKPSRDICQRGTSLTIQCQVDSQVTMMFWYRQQPGQSLTLIATANQGSEATYESGFVIDKFPISRPNLTFSTLTVSNMSPEDSSIYLCSVPGQGVSNYGYTFGSGTRLTVV.

The J gene is TRBJ2-5, the V gene TRBV5-1; TCRdb's D call of TRBD2 is untestable without DNA. The CDR3 loop spans 14 amino acids. Germline CDR1 reads SGHRS; CDR2 reads YFSETQ. Here the CDR3 reads CASRREIQQETQYF.

The chain combines TRBV11-2 with TRBJ1-2. The CDR3 runs to 14 residues. CDR1 and CDR2 from the germline V gene are SGHAT and FQNNGV. CDR3 sequence: CASSLSAGLYGYTF.

V usage is TRBV21-1 and J usage is TRBJ2-7; TCRdb gives TRBD1 as the D gene, but with no DNA this cannot be confirmed. TRBV21-1 is deemed a pseudogene. The CDR3 is 16 residues long. CDR3 loop: CASSKSGTGGSYEQYF.